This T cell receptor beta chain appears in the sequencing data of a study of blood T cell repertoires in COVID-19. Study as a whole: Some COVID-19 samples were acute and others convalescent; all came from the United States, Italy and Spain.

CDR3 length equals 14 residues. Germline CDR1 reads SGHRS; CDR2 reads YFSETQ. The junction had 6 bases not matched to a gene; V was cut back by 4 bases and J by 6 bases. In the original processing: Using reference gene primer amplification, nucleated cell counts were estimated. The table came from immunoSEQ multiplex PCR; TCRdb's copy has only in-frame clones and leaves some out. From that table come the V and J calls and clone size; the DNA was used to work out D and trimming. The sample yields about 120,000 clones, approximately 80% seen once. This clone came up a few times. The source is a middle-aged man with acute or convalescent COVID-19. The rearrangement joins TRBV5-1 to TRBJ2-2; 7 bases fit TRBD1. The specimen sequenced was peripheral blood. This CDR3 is CASSTMTGSGELFF. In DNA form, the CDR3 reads TGCGCCAGCAGCACCATGACAGGGTCCGGGGAGCTGTTTTTT.